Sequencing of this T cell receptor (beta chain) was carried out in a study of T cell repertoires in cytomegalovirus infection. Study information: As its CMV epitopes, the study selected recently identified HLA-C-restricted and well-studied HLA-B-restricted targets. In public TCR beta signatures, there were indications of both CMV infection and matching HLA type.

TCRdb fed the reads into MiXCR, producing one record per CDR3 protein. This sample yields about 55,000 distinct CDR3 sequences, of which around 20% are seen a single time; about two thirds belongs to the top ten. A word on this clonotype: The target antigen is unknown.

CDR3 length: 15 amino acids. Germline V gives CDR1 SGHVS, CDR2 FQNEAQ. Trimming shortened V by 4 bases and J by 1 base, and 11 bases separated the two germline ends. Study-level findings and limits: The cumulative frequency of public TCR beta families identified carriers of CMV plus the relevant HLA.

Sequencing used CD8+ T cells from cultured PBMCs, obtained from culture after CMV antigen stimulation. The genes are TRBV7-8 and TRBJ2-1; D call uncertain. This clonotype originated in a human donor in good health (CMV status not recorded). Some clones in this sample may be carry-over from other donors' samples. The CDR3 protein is CASSSSSLSYNEQFF. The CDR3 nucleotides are TGTGCCAGCAGCTCAAGTTCTTTATCCTACAATGAGCAGTTCTTC.